This T cell receptor (beta chain) was captured in a study of cytomegalovirus exposure and HLA in healthy donors. V was trimmed by 4 bases and J by 4 bases, leaving 10 bases between them. This CDR3 comprises 13 residues. Germline V gene lookup returns CDR1 MNHEY and CDR2 SMNVEV (reference sequence). 13 Jbeta primers and 60 Vbeta primers were used for the PCR. The table came from immunoSEQ multiplex PCR; TCRdb's copy has only in-frame clones and leaves some out. This sample has around 150,000 clones, with around four fifths found just once. Regarding donors, all were healthy bone marrow donors. This chain uses TRBV27 with TRBJ1-2, with a weak D call TRBD1 (5 bases). The material sequenced was PBMCs. The receptor was isolated from a female donor in good health and CMV-seronegative. This chain's CDR3 is CASSWGVAYGYTF. CDR3 in DNA: TGTGCCAGCAGTTGGGGGGTGGCCTATGGCTACACCTTC.